This T cell receptor (beta chain) comes out of a study of response to subunit inactivated influenza vaccine. The study, taken as a whole, reports: The authors offered the suggestion that each seasonal influenza vaccination recruits few new T cells.

Germline values: CDR1 SGHRS, CDR2 YFSETQ. CDR3 length: 16 amino acids. Trimming cost V 9 bases and J 4 bases; bases outside gene matches: 15. A note on this clonotype: The antigen remains unidentified.

TCRdb itself ran the RT-PCR reads through MiXCR, one entry per CDR3 protein. The table includes 500,000 to 750,000 distinct CDR3 sequences, 12% to 15% detected once. V and J are TRBV5-1 and TRBJ1-5, with 8 nucleotides matching TRBD1. This receptor was obtained from a man aged 50 to 59 who received an inactivated influenza vaccine. The sample consisted of PBMCs from blood, taken less than 13 days after vaccination. The CDR3 region has the DNA TGCGCCATCCTGCCTCAGGGGGCAAGTCCTAATCAGCCCCAGCATTTT. This translates into CAILPQGASPNQPQHF.